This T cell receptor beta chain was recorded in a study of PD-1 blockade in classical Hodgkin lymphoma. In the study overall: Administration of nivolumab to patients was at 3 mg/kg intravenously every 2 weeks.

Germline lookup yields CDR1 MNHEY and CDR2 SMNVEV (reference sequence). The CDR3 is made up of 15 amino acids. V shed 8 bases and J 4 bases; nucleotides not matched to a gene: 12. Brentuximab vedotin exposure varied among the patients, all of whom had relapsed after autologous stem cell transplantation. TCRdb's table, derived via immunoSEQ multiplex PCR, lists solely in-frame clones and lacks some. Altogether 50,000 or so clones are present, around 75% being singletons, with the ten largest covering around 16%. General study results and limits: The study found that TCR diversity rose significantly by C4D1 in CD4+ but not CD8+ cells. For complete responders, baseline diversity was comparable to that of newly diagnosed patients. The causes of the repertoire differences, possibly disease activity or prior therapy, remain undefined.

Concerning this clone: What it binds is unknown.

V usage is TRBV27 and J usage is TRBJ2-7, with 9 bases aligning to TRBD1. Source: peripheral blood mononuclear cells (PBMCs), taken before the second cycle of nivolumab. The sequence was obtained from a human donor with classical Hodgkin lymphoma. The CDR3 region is CASRRVGQGIYEQYF. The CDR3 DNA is TGTGCCAGCCGGAGGGTTGGACAGGGGATATACGAGCAGTACTTC.